A single sample is the source of the 32 T cell receptor beta chains below, sequenced in a study of T cell responses to AZD1222 COVID-19 vaccine. The protocol was immunoSEQ multiplex PCR, while the TCRdb copy is restricted to in-frame clones and leaves out a portion. The sample has just under 90,000 clones; 88% are singletons. The sequencing used peripheral blood, collected on day 0 of AZD1222 vaccination. Receptors were obtained from an adult in good health.

The chain employs TRBV3-1 (or the pseudogene TRBV3-2) and TRBJ2-1, with D maybe TRBD2 (6 bases). This CDR3 region has 16 residues. Germline-derived CDR1 and CDR2 are LGHDT and YNNKEL (reference sequence). Trimming took off 0 bases at V and 2 bases at J, with 11 bases between the two ends. The CDR3 DNA sequence: TGTGCCAGCAGCCAAGATCAGACGGGAGCCTACAATGAGCAGTTCTTC. It translates to CASSQDQTGAYNEQFF.

About this clone: The sample holds other DNA sequences that translate to the same CDR3. The chain combines TRBV5-1 with TRBJ2-5; D is unresolved. CDR3 size: 11 residues. The germline gives CDR1 SGHRS, CDR2 YFSETQ. The ends were cut back, 3 bases at V and 0 bases at J, with 0 bases in the middle. The CDR3 is CASSYQETQYF. CDR3 nucleotides: TGCGCCAGCAGCTACCAAGAGACCCAGTACTTC.

The V call is TRBV19, the J call TRBJ2-1, with D tentatively TRBD2 (6 bases). Per the germline V gene, CDR1 is LNHDA and CDR2 is SQIVND (reference sequence). The CDR3 is made up of 14 amino acids. V lost 5 bases and J lost 0, with 8 bases in between. CDR3 residues: CASSDGSSYNEQFF. DNA of the CDR3: TGTGCCAGTAGTGACGGGAGCTCCTACAATGAGCAGTTCTTC.

The chain combines TRBV29-1 with TRBJ1-2; D is possibly TRBD1 (6 bases). CDR1 and CDR2 from the germline V gene are SQVTM and ANQGSEA. The CDR3 totals 12 residues. V lost 7 bases to trimming and J lost 4 bases, with 13 bases between them. The DNA for the CDR3 is TGCAGCGCCGTACAGGGAGGCTATGGCTACACCTTC. Its protein is CSAVQGGYGYTF. The full variable domain, completed using reference TRBV29-1 and TRBJ1-2, is SAVISQKPSRDICQRGTSLTIQCQVDSQVTMMFWYRQQPGQSLTLIATANQGSEATYESGFVIDKFPISRPNLTFSTLTVSNMSPEDSSIYLCSAVQGGYGYTFGSGTRLTVV.

V is TRBV27 and J is TRBJ2-3; D not resolved. This CDR3 has 12 amino acids. CDR1 is MNHEY, CDR2 SMNVEV, per germline (reference sequence). Deletions cut 5 bases from V and 5 bases from J, with 8 bases between. CDR3 DNA: TGTGCCAGCAGTCCGACCCTAGATACGCAGTATTTT. This encodes CASSPTLDTQYF.

CDR3 loop: CASSQVGQDTDTQYF. The CDR3 region has the DNA TGCGCCAGCAGCCAAGTTGGACAGGACACAGATACGCAGTATTTT. The chain combines TRBV4-1 with TRBJ2-3; 7 bases agree with TRBD1. CDR3 size: 15 residues. Losses at the gene ends were 1 base for V and 2 bases for J; bases not matched to a gene: 3. CDR1 MGHRA and CDR2 YSYEKL come from the germline V gene.

V and J are TRBV4-2 and TRBJ2-1; TRBD2 agrees at 10 bases. The germline V gene has CDR1 LGHNA and CDR2 YNFKEQ. V lost 2 bases, J lost 5 bases, and 3 bases stayed unmatched. CDR3 length: 15 amino acids. The DNA for the CDR3 is TGTGCCAGCAGCCAAAGGACTAGCGGAGACAATGAGCAGTTCTTC. It codes for CASSQRTSGDNEQFF.

The V gene is TRBV12-3 or TRBV12-4, the J gene TRBJ1-5; D is uncertain. The CDR3 covers 13 residues. V dropped 3 bases and J dropped 8 bases, with 11 bases sitting between them. The chain's CDR3 is CASSFSAVKPQHF. CDR3 bases: TGTGCCAGCAGTTTTTCGGCGGTCAAGCCCCAGCATTTT.

The genes are TRBV4-2 and TRBJ1-1; the D gene is possibly TRBD1 (5 bases). Germline CDR1 LGHNA, CDR2 YNFKEQ. V lost 3 bases, J lost 8 bases, and 19 bases lay in between. The CDR3 has 15 residues. CDR3 in DNA: TGTGCCAGCAGCCACCTCGACCAGGGTGGAACAGAAGCTTTCTTT. Residues: CASSHLDQGGTEAFF.

The V and J genes are TRBV7-9 and TRBJ1-3; TRBD1 might be the D (5 bases). The germline V gene encodes CDR1 SEHNR and CDR2 FQNEAQ (reference sequence). V lost 8 bases and J 2 bases, leaving 10 bases between the germline ends. CDR3 length: 13 amino acids. The CDR3 spells CASPRGPGNTIYF. In DNA form, the CDR3 reads TGTGCCAGCCCGAGGGGACCTGGAAACACCATATATTTT. Full variable domain (missing parts from reference TRBV7-9 and TRBJ1-3): DTGVSQNPRHKITKRGQNVTFRCDPISEHNRLYWYRQTLGQGPEFLTYFQNEAQLEKSRLLSDRFSAERPKGSFSTLEIQRTEQGDSAMYLCASPRGPGNTIYFGEGSWLTVV.

CDR3 sequence reads: CASNLGGNGYTF. The CDR3 coding sequence is TGTGCCAGCAACCTGGGGGGGAATGGCTACACCTTC. The chain links TRBV5-6 to TRBJ1-2; possibly TRBD1 for D (5 bases). The CDR3 is 12 amino acids. V was shortened by 6 bases and J by 6 bases, with 12 bases between the two germline ends. CDR1 and CDR2 from the germline V gene are SGHDT and YYEEEE.

The rearrangement links TRBV4-3 to TRBJ2-1, with TRBD1 matching 7 bases. From germline, CDR1 is LGHNA and CDR2 YSLEER. V gave up 4 bases and J gave up 6 bases; unmatched junction bases: 15. The CDR3 loop spans 17 amino acids. CDR3 region: CASSPEYGQVPLNEQFF. CDR3 nucleotide sequence: TGCGCCAGCAGCCCCGAGTACGGACAGGTTCCACTCAATGAGCAGTTCTTC.

The chain is built from TRBV9 and TRBJ1-6; 7 positions match TRBD1. Germline-derived CDR1 and CDR2 are SGDLS and YYNGEE. The CDR3 is 15 residues long. V was clipped by 3 bases and J by 10 bases; unmatched bases: 10. DNA of the CDR3: TGTGCCAGCAGCGCCACATGGGACAGTCGCTCACCCCTCCACTTT. Translated: CASSATWDSRSPLHF.

This rearrangement joins TRBV5-6 to TRBJ2-7, with 12 bases lining up with TRBD2. Germline V gene sequence: CDR1 SGHDT, CDR2 YYEEEE. CDR3 length: 14 residues. The trim removed 1 base at V and 4 bases at J, leaving 0 bases unmatched. CDR3 in amino acids: CASSLTSGRYEQYF. As DNA, the CDR3 is TGTGCCAGCAGCTTGACTAGCGGGAGGTACGAGCAGTACTTC.

The chain joins TRBV27 to TRBJ2-7, with 7 bases matching TRBD1. The CDR3 covers 14 residues. With 5 bases clipped from V and 3 bases from J, the junction kept 7 bases outside the gene matches. Per the germline V gene, CDR1 is MNHEY and CDR2 is SMNVEV (reference sequence). CDR3 protein: CASSKTRQGYEQYF. CDR3 coding DNA: TGTGCCAGCAGTAAGACCCGACAGGGCTACGAGCAGTACTTC.

The V call is TRBV19, the J call TRBJ2-3; possibly TRBD1 for D (6 bases). The V gene's germline CDR1 is LNHDA and CDR2 SQIVND (reference sequence). The V and J ends lost 3 bases and 3 bases respectively, with 10 bases between them. The CDR3 has 14 residues. The CDR3 protein is CASSIGQGTDTQYF. CDR3 in DNA: TGTGCCAGTAGTATCGGTCAGGGGACAGATACGCAGTATTTT. The full variable domain, with the rest looked up from reference TRBV19 and TRBJ2-3, is DGGITQSPKYLFRKEGQNVTLSCEQNLNHDAMYWYRQDPGQGLRLIYYSQIVNDFQKGDIAEGYSVSREKKESFPLTVTSAQKNPTAFYLCASSIGQGTDTQYFGPGTRLTVL.

This chain connects TRBV7-2 to TRBJ2-5, with D perhaps TRBD1 or TRBD2 (5 bases each). V dropped 3 bases and J dropped 3 bases, with 11 bases sitting between them. CDR1 SGHTA and CDR2 FQGNSA come from the germline V gene. This CDR3 comprises 14 residues. The CDR3: CASSLNGAEETQYF. The DNA of the CDR3 is TGTGCCAGCAGCTTGAACGGGGCTGAAGAGACCCAGTACTTC. The full variable domain, completed using reference TRBV7-2 and TRBJ2-5, is GAGVSQSPSNKVTEKGKDVELRCDPISGHTALYWYRQSLGQGLEFLIYFQGNSAPDKSGLPSDRFSAERTGGSVSTLTIQRTQQEDSAVYLCASSLNGAEETQYFGPGTRLLVL.

Only a few counts were recorded for this clone. V and J are TRBV28 and TRBJ2-2, with 7 bases that match TRBD2. Germline trimming cut 6 bases from V and 5 bases from J; bases unmatched to any gene: 12. Germline CDR1 is MDHEN and CDR2 is SYDVKM. This CDR3 comprises 16 residues. The CDR3 DNA reads as TGTGCCAGCAGCCGCTTGGGAGGGCCGGGTACCGGGGAGCTGTTTTTT. This encodes CASSRLGGPGTGELFF.

The rearrangement joins TRBV7-2 to TRBJ1-5; 12 bases match TRBD1. Germline V gene sequence: CDR1 SGHTA, CDR2 FQGNSA. This CDR3 region has 17 residues. V was clipped by 5 bases and J by 5 bases; unmatched bases: 10. CDR3 sequence (DNA): TGTGCCAGCAGCCCGGGGACAGGGGGCGCGTCTTATCAGCCCCAGCATTTT. This encodes CASSPGTGGASYQPQHF.

This chain links TRBV29-1 with TRBJ2-7; 8 bases match TRBD2. CDR3 length: 16 amino acids. Trimming cost V 2 bases and J 2 bases; bases outside gene matches: 11. CDR1 and CDR2 from the germline V gene are SQVTM and ANQGSEA. CDR3 residues: CSVETLSAGGPYEQYF. In DNA, the CDR3 is TGCAGCGTTGAAACCCTCTCGGCGGGAGGTCCCTACGAGCAGTACTTC.

This chain connects TRBV14 to TRBJ1-6, with D possibly being TRBD1 (5 bases). The ends were cut back, 1 base at V and 7 bases at J, with 11 bases in the middle. The CDR3 consists of 15 residues. Germline V gene sequence: CDR1 SGHDN, CDR2 FVKESK. The CDR3 reads CASSQGQGGNSPLHF. DNA for the CDR3: TGTGCCAGCAGCCAAGGGCAGGGTGGCAATTCACCCCTCCACTTT.

This chain uses TRBV28 with TRBJ2-5, with D possibly being TRBD2 (6 bases). Germline CDR1 reads MDHEN; CDR2 reads SYDVKM. This CDR3 spans 14 amino acids. This chain's CDR3 is CGASFGGGMETQYF. DNA for the CDR3: TGTGGCGCCAGTTTCGGGGGTGGTATGGAGACCCAGTACTTC. Combining the CDR3 with reference TRBV28 and TRBJ2-5 gives the whole variable domain DVKVTQSSRYLVKRTGEKVFLECVQDMDHENMFWYRQDPGLGLRLIYFSYDVKMKEKGDIPEGYSVSREKKERFSLILESASTNQTSMYLCGASFGGGMETQYFGPGTRLLVL.

This chain joins TRBV19 and TRBJ1-2; the match to TRBD1 covers 8 bases. The CDR3 runs to 13 residues. The junction had 9 bases not matched to a gene; V was cut back by 7 bases and J by 8 bases. Germline CDR1 and CDR2: LNHDA and SQIVND (reference sequence). Here the CDR3 reads CASTVDREGGYTF. The CDR3, as DNA: TGTGCCAGTACCGTGGACAGGGAAGGAGGCTACACCTTC.

The rearrangement uses TRBV24-1 and TRBJ1-5, with D tentatively TRBD1 (5 bases). Germline-derived CDR1 and CDR2 are KGHDR and SFDVKD. The CDR3 contains 17 residues. Trimming pared 2 bases from V and 1 base from J, leaving 14 bases between. The CDR3, as DNA: TGTGCCACCAGTGATTCGTCCGGGACGGGGAGCAATCAGCCCCAGCATTTT. Its protein product is CATSDSSGTGSNQPQHF.

V usage is TRBV19 and J usage is TRBJ2-1, with 9 bases lining up with TRBD2. The CDR3 totals 15 residues. J was trimmed by 6 bases and V by 1 base; bases with no gene match: 4. Germline CDR1 and CDR2: LNHDA and SQIVND (reference sequence). The CDR3 DNA is TGTGCCAGTAGTATAGCCCCGACTAGCGGCAATGAGCAGTTCTTC. This sequence encodes CASSIAPTSGNEQFF. Complete variable domain (other parts from reference TRBV19 and TRBJ2-1): DGGITQSPKYLFRKEGQNVTLSCEQNLNHDAMYWYRQDPGQGLRLIYYSQIVNDFQKGDIAEGYSVSREKKESFPLTVTSAQKNPTAFYLCASSIAPTSGNEQFFGPGTRLTVL.

This clone was counted once. The CDR3 reads CASSSPSRTGTSGSNEQFF. The CDR3 DNA reads TGTGCCAGCAGCTCCCCGTCCCGGACCGGGACTAGCGGGAGTAATGAGCAGTTCTTC. This rearrangement joins TRBV7-9 to TRBJ2-1, with 14 bases identical to TRBD2. The CDR3 spans 19 residues. CDR1 and CDR2 from the germline V gene are SEHNR and FQNEAQ (reference sequence). The trim removed 4 bases at V and 7 bases at J, leaving 15 bases unmatched.

J is TRBJ1-4 and V is TRBV6-5; 7 nucleotides agree with TRBD1. The V and J ends lost 2 bases and 0 bases, in that order; junction bases with no gene match: 0. The CDR3 totals 15 residues. Germline CDR1 and CDR2: MNHEY and SVGAGI. In DNA form, the CDR3 reads TGTGCCAGCAGTTACGGACAGGCAACTAATGAAAAACTGTTTTTT. It translates to CASSYGQATNEKLFF.

The chain recombines TRBV11-2 with TRBJ1-1; D not certain. Germline CDR1 reads SGHAT; CDR2 reads FQNNGV. CDR3 length equals 17 residues. V lost 0 bases to trimming and J lost 2 bases, with 16 bases between them. Here the CDR3 DNA reads TGTGCCAGCAGCTTAGATCGGATAGGACCCCAAAACACTGAAGCTTTCTTT. Its translation is CASSLDRIGPQNTEAFF.

Here the CDR3 DNA reads TGTGCCTGGAGCGCCGGGGCGGGGGGGTATCAGCCCCAGCATTTT. Protein sequence: CAWSAGAGGYQPQHF. This chain links TRBV30 with TRBJ1-5; tentatively, D is TRBD1 (5 bases). This CDR3 contains 15 residues. Germline CDR1 and CDR2: GTSNPN and SVGIG (reference sequence). The V end was cut by 3 bases, the J end by 5 bases, with 17 bases between.

V and J are TRBV7-9 and TRBJ2-7; D not certain. The CDR3 has 15 residues. V gave up 5 bases and J gave up 3 bases, with 17 bases separating them. Germline loops: CDR1 SEHNR, CDR2 FQNEAQ (reference sequence). CDR3 sequence: CASSPPAREHYEQYF. The CDR3 DNA reads as TGTGCCAGCAGCCCCCCGGCGCGAGAACACTACGAGCAGTACTTC.

The chain couples TRBV6-2 or TRBV6-3 to TRBJ1-2, with D unclear. From germline, CDR1 is MNHEY and CDR2 SVGEGT. V gave up 5 bases and J gave up 7 bases, with 17 bases separating them. CDR3 size: 14 residues. CDR3 amino acids: CASSPLTTSAGYTF. CDR3 DNA: TGTGCCAGCAGTCCATTGACGACCTCCGCTGGCTACACCTTC.

The chain couples TRBV11-3 to TRBJ2-2, with 12 positions matching TRBD2. The CDR3 runs 16 residues. In germline, CDR1 is SGHNT, CDR2 YENEEA. Trimming at V came to 5 bases and at J to 5 bases, leaving 6 bases not matched to a gene. As DNA, the CDR3 is TGTGCCAGCAGCCCACAGGGGACTAGCGGGACCGGGGAGCTGTTTTTT. Protein: CASSPQGTSGTGELFF.